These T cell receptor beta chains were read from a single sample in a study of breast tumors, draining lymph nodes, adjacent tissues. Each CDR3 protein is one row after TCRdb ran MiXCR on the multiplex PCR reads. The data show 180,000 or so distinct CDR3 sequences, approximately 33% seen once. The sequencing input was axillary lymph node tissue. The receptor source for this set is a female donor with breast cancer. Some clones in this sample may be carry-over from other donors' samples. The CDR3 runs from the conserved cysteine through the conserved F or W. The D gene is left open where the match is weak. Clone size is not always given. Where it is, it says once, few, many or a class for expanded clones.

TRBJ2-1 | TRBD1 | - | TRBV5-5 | CASSLNQAGGAYNEQFF | TGTGCCAGCAGCTTGAATCAAGCAGGGGGCGCCTACAATGAGCAGTTCTTC
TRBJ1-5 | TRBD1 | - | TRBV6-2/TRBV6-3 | CASRDWDRGRNQPQHF | TGTGCCAGCAGGGACTGGGACAGGGGAAGGAATCAGCCCCAGCATTTT
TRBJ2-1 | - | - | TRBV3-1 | CASSQEAVLGEQFF | TGTGCCAGCAGCCAAGAGGCGGTGTTAGGTGAGCAGTTCTTC
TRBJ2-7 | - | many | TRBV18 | CASSPSSVDYEQYF | TGTGCCAGCTCACCAAGTTCAGTAGACTACGAGCAGTACTTC
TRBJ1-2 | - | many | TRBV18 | CASSPLSGVDYGYTF | TGTGCCAGCTCACCACTGAGCGGGGTCGACTATGGCTACACCTTC
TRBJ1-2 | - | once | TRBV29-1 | CSVLRDGYGYTF | TGCAGCGTCCTGCGGGACGGCTATGGCTACACCTTC
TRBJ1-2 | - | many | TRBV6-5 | CASSYPPNTGLGGYTF | TGTGCCAGCAGTTACCCCCCGAATACAGGCTTGGGAGGCTACACCTTC
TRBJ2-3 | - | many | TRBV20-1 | CSARPSEYTGTMGLDTQYF | TGCAGTGCTAGACCTTCCGAGTACACAGGGACCATGGGACTGGATACGCAGTATTTT
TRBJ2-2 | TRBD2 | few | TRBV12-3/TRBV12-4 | CASSFGGGQGGELFF | TGTGCCAGCAGTTTCGGGGGGGGCCAGGGCGGGGAGCTGTTTTTT
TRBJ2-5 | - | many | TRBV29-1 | CSVELVGQETQYF | TGCAGCGTTGAACTCGTGGGCCAAGAGACCCAGTACTTC
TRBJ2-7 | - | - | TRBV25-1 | CASSQGNLLGRYF | TGTGCCAGCAGCCAAGGGAACCTTTTGGGGCGGTACTTC
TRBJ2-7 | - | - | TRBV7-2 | CASSARDTGGYEQYF | TGTGCCAGCAGTGCTAGAGATACCGGGGGCTACGAGCAGTACTTC
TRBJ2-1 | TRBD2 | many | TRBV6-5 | CASSLAGTGEQFF | TGTGCCAGCAGTTTAGCGGGAACGGGTGAGCAGTTCTTC
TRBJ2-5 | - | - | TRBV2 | CASSDSGNQPQYF | TGTGCCAGCAGTGACAGTGGCAATCAGCCCCAGTACTTC
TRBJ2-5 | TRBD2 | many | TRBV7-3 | CASSWNSGGAPETQYF | TGTGCCAGCAGCTGGAATAGCGGGGGGGCCCCAGAGACCCAGTACTTC
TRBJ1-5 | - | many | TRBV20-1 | CSARDMEGEEPQHF | TGCAGTGCTAGAGATATGGAGGGCGAGGAGCCCCAGCATTTT